These 7 T cell receptor beta chains originate from one sample sequenced in a study of T-cell reconstitution after alpha-beta-depleted transplantation in children. Unique molecular identifiers were incorporated into the prepared TCRbeta library. TCRdb reprocessed the PCR reads via MiXCR and lists one record per CDR3 protein. The sample shows 500,000 or so distinct CDR3 sequences, approximately 10% of them seen only once. The sequences come from PBMCs, mostly from graft donor cells, collected 180 days after TCRalphabeta/CD19-depleted stem cell transplant. These receptors were obtained from a female patient aged 2-9 years who had a stem cell transplant for aplastic anemia, so the T cells may come from the graft donor.

This clonotype was counted a few times. V is TRBV7-3 and J is TRBJ2-3, with no clear D. V was pared by 5 bases and J by 3 bases, with 18 bases between. CDR3 length equals 16 residues. The V gene's germline CDR1 is SGHTA and CDR2 FQGTGA. As DNA, the CDR3 is TGTGCCAGCAGCCTGACCCAAACGACTCGGACAGATACGCAGTATTTT. It yields the protein CASSLTQTTRTDTQYF.

The chain employs TRBV5-1 and TRBJ1-2; D ambiguous. V was trimmed by 3 bases and J by 6 bases, leaving 12 bases between them. CDR3 size: 13 residues. Germline loops: CDR1 SGHRS, CDR2 YFSETQ. The CDR3 DNA reads TGCGCCAGCAGCTCCTGGACGAGTGATGGCTACACCTTC. Its translation: CASSSWTSDGYTF.

The sample holds a few counts of this clonotype. This sequence joins TRBV12-3 or TRBV12-4 and TRBJ1-5; the D is unclear. Trimming removed 7 bases from V and 5 bases from J, with 9 bases in between. The CDR3 extends over 12 amino acids. CDR3 sequence reads: CASKLPHQPQHF. For the CDR3, the DNA is TGTGCCAGCAAACTACCCCATCAGCCCCAGCATTTT.

The chain is built from TRBV25-1 and TRBJ1-2; D is uncertain. The germline gives CDR1 MGHDK, CDR2 SYGVNS. Trimming removed 1 base at V and 3 bases at J, with 9 bases between. The CDR3 is 14 amino acids. Written as DNA, the CDR3 is TGTGCCAGCAGTGAATGGGGAGGTCACTATGGCTACACCTTC. Translating it yields CASSEWGGHYGYTF.

The chain combines TRBV2 with TRBJ2-2, with unresolved D. The CDR3 is 12 residues long. Germline V gives CDR1 SNHLY, CDR2 FYNNEI. Trimming pared 0 bases from V and 6 bases from J, leaving 2 bases between. The chain's CDR3 is CASSEAAGELFF. The CDR3 bases are TGTGCCAGCAGTGAAGCGGCCGGGGAGCTGTTTTTT.

This clonotype was counted many times. The chain combines TRBV20-1 with TRBJ2-3; 13 positions match TRBD2. CDR1 and CDR2 from the germline V gene are DFQATT and SNEGSKA (reference sequence). This CDR3 has 19 residues. The J segment lost 0 bases and the V segment lost 2 bases, leaving 11 bases of the junction unmatched. The CDR3: CSARSGLAGESSSTDTQYF. CDR3 DNA: TGCAGTGCTAGATCCGGACTAGCGGGGGAGAGTTCTAGCACAGATACGCAGTATTTT.

The chain links TRBV7-3 to TRBJ2-6; D is ambiguous. This CDR3 region has 16 residues. The ends were cut back, 0 bases at V and 4 bases at J, with 10 bases in the middle. Germline lookup yields CDR1 SGHTA and CDR2 FQGTGA. In DNA, the CDR3 is TGTGCCAGCAGCTTAACCGGGTGGCCCGGGGCCAACGTCCTGACTTTC. This codes for CASSLTGWPGANVLTF. Looking up the rest from reference TRBV7-3 and TRBJ2-6 gives the full variable domain: GAGVSQTPSNKVTEKGKYVELRCDPISGHTALYWYRQSLGQGPEFLIYFQGTGAADDSGLPNDRFFAVRPEGSVSTLKIQRTERGDSAVYLCASSLTGWPGANVLTFGAGSRLTVL.